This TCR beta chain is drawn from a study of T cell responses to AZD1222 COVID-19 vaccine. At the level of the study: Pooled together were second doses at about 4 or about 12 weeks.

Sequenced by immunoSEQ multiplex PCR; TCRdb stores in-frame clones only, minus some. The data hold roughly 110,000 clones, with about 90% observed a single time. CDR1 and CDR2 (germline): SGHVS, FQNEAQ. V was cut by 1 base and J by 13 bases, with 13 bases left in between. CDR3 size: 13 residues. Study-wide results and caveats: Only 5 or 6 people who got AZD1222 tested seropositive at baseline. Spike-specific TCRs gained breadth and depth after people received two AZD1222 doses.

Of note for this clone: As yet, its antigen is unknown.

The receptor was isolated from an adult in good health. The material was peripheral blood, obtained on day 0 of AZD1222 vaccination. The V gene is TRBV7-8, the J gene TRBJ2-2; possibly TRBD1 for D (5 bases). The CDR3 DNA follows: TGTGCCAGCAGCTTAGAACAGGCCCGGGTGCTGTTTTTT. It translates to CASSLEQARVLFF.